One sample yielded the 4 T cell receptor beta chains listed below, sequenced in a study of radiotherapy plus CTLA-4 blockade in lung cancer. The assay was immunoSEQ multiplex PCR, and TCRdb's table has in-frame clones only and misses some. Of roughly 90,000 clones listed, about four fifths are singletons. The material was peripheral blood, obtained from a patient treated with radiotherapy plus ipilimumab. The receptors derive from a human donor with non-small cell lung cancer who had a partial response to radiotherapy plus ipilimumab. Some clones in this sample may be carry-over from other donors' samples.

This sequence joins TRBV10-3 and TRBJ1-3; tentative D call: TRBD1 (5 bases). The V end was cut by 0 bases, the J end by 0 bases, with 6 bases between. Germline CDR1 is ENHRY and CDR2 is SYGVKD. CDR3 length: 15 residues. CDR3 protein: CAISESGLSGNTIYF. The CDR3 region has the DNA TGTGCCATCAGTGAGTCGGGACTCTCTGGAAACACCATATATTTT.

This clone was seen a few times. The rearrangement joins TRBV4-2 to TRBJ2-2, with D possibly being TRBD1 (5 bases). CDR1 and CDR2 from the germline V gene are LGHNA and YNFKEQ. The CDR3 has 15 residues. V lost 1 base to trimming and J lost 1 base, with 7 bases between them. This CDR3 reads CASSQGGGNTGELFF. For the CDR3, the DNA is TGTGCCAGCAGCCAAGGGGGCGGGAACACCGGGGAGCTGTTTTTT.

The table lists this clone with a few counts. This chain links TRBV6-1 with TRBJ1-6, with D uncertain. This CDR3 region has 13 residues. Germline CDR1 and CDR2: MNHNS and SASEGT. V gave up 7 bases and J gave up 5 bases, with 9 bases separating them. The CDR3 DNA reads TGTGCCAGCAACCGGGTCGATAATTCACCCCTCCACTTT. Translation gives CASNRVDNSPLHF.

The rearrangement joins TRBV11-2 to TRBJ2-7; possible D gene TRBD2, 5 bases. The length of the CDR3 is 13 residues. V was trimmed by 1 base and J by 4 bases, leaving 8 bases between them. Germline CDR1 and CDR2: SGHAT and FQNNGV. CDR3 sequence reads: CASSLVSGYEQYF. The CDR3, as DNA: TGTGCCAGCAGCTTAGTATCGGGATACGAGCAGTACTTC.